The text below deals with one T cell receptor (beta chain). The authors sequenced patients whose flow cytometry had shown CD8+CD57+ cell expansion. Among the patients, all had severe acquired aplastic anemia. The data derive from a study of CD8+CD57+ T cells in acquired aplastic anemia. About the study: Roughly 3 ug was the average amount of DNA from sorted CD4+ and CD8+ cells.

Genomic DNA templated the TCR beta VDJ and CDR3 profiling. TCRdb recomputed calls from the reads with MiXCR, one row per CDR3 protein. The profile shows about 200,000 distinct CDR3 sequences, 65% of them singletons. Germline CDR1 is SEHNR and CDR2 is FQNEAQ (reference sequence). The length of the CDR3 is 17 residues. Germline trimming cut 5 bases from V and 5 bases from J; bases unmatched to any gene: 12. This TCR derives from a human donor with aplastic anemia. The chain couples TRBV7-9 to TRBJ2-1; 10 bases match TRBD2. The sequenced sample consisted of sorted CD4+, CD8+, or CD8+CD57+ T cells (not recorded which) from PBMCs. The CDR3 DNA is TGTGCCAGCAGCCCTATTAGGCTAGCGGGAGAGGACAATGAGCAGTTCTTC. It translates to CASSPIRLAGEDNEQFF. Full variable domain (remainder filled in from reference TRBV7-9 and TRBJ2-1): DTGVSQNPRHKITKRGQNVTFRCDPISEHNRLYWYRQTLGQGPEFLTYFQNEAQLEKSRLLSDRFSAERPKGSFSTLEIQRTEQGDSAMYLCASSPIRLAGEDNEQFFGPGTRLTVL.